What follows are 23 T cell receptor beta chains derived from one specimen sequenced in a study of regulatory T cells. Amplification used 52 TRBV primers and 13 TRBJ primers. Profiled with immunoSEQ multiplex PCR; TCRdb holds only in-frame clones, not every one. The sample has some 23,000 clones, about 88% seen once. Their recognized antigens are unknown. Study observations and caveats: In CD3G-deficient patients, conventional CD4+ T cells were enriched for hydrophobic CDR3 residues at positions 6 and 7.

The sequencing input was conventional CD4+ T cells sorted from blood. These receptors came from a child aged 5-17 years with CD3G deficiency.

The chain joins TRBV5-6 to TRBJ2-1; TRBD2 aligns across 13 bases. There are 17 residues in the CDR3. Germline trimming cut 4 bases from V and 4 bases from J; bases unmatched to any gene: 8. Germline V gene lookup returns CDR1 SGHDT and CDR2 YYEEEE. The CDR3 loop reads CASSPRLAGGLYNEQFF. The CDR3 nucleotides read TGTGCCAGCAGCCCTCGACTAGCGGGAGGCCTTTACAATGAGCAGTTCTTC.

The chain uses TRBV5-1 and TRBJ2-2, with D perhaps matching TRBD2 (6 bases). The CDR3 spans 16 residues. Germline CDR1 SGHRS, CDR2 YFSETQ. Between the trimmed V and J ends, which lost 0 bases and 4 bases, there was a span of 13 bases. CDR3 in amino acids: CASSLAVGAGTGELFF. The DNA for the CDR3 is TGCGCCAGCAGCTTGGCCGTGGGAGCGGGCACCGGGGAGCTGTTTTTT. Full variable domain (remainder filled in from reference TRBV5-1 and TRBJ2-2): KAGVTQTPRYLIKTRGQQVTLSCSPISGHRSVSWYQQTPGQGLQFLFEYFSETQRNKGNFPGRFSGRQFSNSRSEMNVSTLELGDSALYLCASSLAVGAGTGELFFGEGSRLTVL.

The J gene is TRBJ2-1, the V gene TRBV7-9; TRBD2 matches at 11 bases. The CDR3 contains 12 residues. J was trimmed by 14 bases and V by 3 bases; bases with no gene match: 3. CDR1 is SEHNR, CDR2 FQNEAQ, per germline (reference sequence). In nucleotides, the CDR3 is TGTGCCAGCAGCTTCGGTAGCGGGAGGGAGTTCTTC. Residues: CASSFGSGREFF.

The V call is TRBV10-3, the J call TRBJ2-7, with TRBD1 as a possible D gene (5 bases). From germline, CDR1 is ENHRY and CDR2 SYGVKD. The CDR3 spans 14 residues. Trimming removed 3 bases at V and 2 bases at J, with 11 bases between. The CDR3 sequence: CAISEGAGPYEQYF. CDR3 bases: TGTGCCATCAGTGAAGGGGCAGGGCCCTACGAGCAGTACTTC.

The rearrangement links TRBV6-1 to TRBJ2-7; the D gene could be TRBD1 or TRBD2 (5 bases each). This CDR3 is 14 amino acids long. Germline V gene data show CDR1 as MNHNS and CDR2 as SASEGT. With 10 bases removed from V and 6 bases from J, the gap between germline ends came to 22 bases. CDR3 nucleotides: TGTGCCACCGCTCTTGGGACGAGAACACCCGAGCAGTACTTC. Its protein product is CATALGTRTPEQYF.

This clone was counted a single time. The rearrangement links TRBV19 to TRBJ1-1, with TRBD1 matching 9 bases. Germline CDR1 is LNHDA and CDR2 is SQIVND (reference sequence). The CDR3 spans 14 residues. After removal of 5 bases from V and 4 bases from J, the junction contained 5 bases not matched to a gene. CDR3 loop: CASSPGTGFTEAFF. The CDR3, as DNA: TGTGCCAGTAGTCCCGGGACAGGGTTCACTGAAGCTTTCTTT.

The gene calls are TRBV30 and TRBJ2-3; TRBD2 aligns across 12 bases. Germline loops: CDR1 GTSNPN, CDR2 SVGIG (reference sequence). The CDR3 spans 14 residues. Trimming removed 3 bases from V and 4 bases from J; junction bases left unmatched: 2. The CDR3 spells CAWRLAGGSDTQYF. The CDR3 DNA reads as TGTGCCTGGAGGCTAGCGGGAGGGTCAGATACGCAGTATTTT. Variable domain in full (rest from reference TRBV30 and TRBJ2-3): SQTIHQWPATLVQPVGSPLSLECTVEGTSNPNLYWYRQAAGRGLQLLFYSVGIGQISSEVPQNLSASRPQDRQFILSSKKLLLSDSGFYLCAWRLAGGSDTQYFGPGTRLTVL.

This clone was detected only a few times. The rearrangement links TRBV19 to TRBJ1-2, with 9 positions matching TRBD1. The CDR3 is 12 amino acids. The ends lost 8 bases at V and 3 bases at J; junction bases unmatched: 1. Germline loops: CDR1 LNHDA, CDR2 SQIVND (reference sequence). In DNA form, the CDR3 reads TGTGCCAGTGGGGACAGGGACTATGGCTACACCTTC. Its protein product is CASGDRDYGYTF.

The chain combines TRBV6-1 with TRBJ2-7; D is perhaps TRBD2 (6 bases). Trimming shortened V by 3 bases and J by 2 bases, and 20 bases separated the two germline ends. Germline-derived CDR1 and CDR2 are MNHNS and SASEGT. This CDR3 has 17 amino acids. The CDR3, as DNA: TGTGCCAGCAGTGACCCGCGGGGTAGTAGCGGAGCCTACGAGCAGTACTTC. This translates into CASSDPRGSSGAYEQYF.

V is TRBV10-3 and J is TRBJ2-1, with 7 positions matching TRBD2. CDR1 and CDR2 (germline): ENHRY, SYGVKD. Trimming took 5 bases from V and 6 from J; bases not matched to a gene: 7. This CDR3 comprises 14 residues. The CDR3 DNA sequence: TGTGCCATCAGTCCAGCGGGAAGGGGCAATGAGCAGTTCTTC. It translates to CAISPAGRGNEQFF.

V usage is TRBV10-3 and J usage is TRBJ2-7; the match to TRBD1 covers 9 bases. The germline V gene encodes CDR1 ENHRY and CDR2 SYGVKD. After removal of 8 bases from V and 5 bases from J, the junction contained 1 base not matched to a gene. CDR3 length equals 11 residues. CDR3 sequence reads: CAIGTGNEQYF. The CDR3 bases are TGTGCCATCGGGACAGGGAACGAGCAGTACTTC.

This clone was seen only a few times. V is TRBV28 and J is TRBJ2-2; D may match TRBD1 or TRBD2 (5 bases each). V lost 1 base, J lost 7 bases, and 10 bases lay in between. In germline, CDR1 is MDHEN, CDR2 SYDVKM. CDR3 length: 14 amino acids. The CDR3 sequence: CASSLYGTGGELFF. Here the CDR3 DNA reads TGTGCCAGCAGTTTATACGGGACGGGCGGGGAGCTGTTTTTT.

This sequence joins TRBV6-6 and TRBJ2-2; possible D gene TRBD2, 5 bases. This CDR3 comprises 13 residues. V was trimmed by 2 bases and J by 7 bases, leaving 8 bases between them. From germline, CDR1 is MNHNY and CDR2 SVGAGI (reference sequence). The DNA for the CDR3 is TGTGCCAGCAGTTACCTGCGGGTCGGGGAGCTGTTTTTT. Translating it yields CASSYLRVGELFF.

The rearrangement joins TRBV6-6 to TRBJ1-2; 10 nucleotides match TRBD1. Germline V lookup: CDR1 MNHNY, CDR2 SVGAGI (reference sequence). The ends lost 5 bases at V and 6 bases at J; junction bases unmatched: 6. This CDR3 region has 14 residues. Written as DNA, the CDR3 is TGTGCCAGCAGTCGGACAGGGGGTAGGGATGGCTACACCTTC. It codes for CASSRTGGRDGYTF.

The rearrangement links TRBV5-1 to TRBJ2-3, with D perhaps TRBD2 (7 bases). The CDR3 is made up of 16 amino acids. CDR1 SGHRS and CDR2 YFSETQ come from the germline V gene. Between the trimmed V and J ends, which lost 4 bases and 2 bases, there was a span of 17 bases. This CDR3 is CASSRGGLATTDTQYF. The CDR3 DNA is TGCGCCAGCAGCAGGGGGGGATTAGCGACCACAGATACGCAGTATTTT.

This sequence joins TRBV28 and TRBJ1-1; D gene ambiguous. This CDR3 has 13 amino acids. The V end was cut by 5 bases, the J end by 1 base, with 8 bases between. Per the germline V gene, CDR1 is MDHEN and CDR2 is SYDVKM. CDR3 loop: CASSHPRNTEAFF. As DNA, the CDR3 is TGTGCCAGCAGTCACCCCCGGAACACTGAAGCTTTCTTT.

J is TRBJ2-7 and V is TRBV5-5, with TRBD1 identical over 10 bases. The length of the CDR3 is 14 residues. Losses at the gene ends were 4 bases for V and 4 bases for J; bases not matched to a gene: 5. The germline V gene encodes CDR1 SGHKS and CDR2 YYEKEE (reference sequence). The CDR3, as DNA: TGTGCCAGCAGCACCGGGACAGGGGATTACGAGCAGTACTTC. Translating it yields CASSTGTGDYEQYF.

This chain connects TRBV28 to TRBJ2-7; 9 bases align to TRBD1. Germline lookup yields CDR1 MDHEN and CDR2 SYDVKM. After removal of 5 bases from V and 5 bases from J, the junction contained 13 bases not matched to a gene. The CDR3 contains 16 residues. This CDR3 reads CASSRMPGTGHHEQYF. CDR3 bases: TGTGCCAGCAGTCGAATGCCCGGGACAGGGCATCACGAGCAGTACTTC.

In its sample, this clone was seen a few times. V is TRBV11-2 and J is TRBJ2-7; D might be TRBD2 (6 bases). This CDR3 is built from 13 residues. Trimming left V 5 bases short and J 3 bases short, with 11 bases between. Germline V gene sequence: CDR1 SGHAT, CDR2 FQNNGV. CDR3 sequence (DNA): TGTGCCAGCAGCCCCGGACTAATCTACGAGCAGTACTTC. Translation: CASSPGLIYEQYF. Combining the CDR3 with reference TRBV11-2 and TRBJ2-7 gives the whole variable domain EAGVAQSPRYKIIEKRQSVAFWCNPISGHATLYWYQQILGQGPKLLIQFQNNGVVDDSQLPKDRFSAERLKGVDSTLKIQPAKLEDSAVYLCASSPGLIYEQYFGPGTRLTVT.

The CDR3 DNA sequence: TGCGCCAGCAGCACTACAGGGGACGTCGGGGAGCTGTTTTTT. Its protein is CASSTTGDVGELFF. V and J are TRBV5-1 and TRBJ2-2; TRBD1 agrees at 7 bases. The CDR3 totals 14 residues. Germline trimming cut 4 bases from V and 7 bases from J; bases unmatched to any gene: 7. Per germline, CDR1 SGHRS and CDR2 YFSETQ.

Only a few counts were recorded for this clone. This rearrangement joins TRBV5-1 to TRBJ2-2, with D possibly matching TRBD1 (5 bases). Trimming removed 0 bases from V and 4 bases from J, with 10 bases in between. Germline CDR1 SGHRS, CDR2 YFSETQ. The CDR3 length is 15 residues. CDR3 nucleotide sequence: TGCGCCAGCAGCTTGGTAGGGGCGAGCACCGGGGAGCTGTTTTTT. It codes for CASSLVGASTGELFF.

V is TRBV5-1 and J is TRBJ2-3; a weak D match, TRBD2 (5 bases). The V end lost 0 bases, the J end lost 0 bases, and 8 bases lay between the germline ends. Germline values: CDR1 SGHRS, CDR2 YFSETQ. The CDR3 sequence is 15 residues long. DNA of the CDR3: TGCGCCAGCAGCTTGGGTCCGGGGAGCACAGATACGCAGTATTTT. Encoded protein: CASSLGPGSTDTQYF.

CDR3 DNA sequence: TGCGCCAGCAGCCCTGGGCAGGGGAGCTCCTACAATGAGCAGTTCTTC. The encoded protein is CASSPGQGSSYNEQFF. The rearrangement joins TRBV5-1 to TRBJ2-1, with D perhaps TRBD1 (6 bases). The CDR3 is made up of 16 amino acids. The germline gives CDR1 SGHRS, CDR2 YFSETQ. Trimming cost V 4 bases and J 0 bases, with 14 bases left between them.